Following are 24 T cell receptor beta chains from one sample sequenced in a study of Ad26.COV2.S vaccination and SARS-CoV-2 variants. The assay was immunoSEQ multiplex PCR, and TCRdb's table has in-frame clones only and misses some. The profile shows 500,000 or so clones, roughly 89% of them singletons. Treatment defined: approximately 18 received Ad26.COV2.S at low or high dose, single or two shots; roughly 5 received placebo; per-sample allocation not given. After the first vaccine or placebo injection, samples were drawn on day 63. The material sequenced was peripheral blood, taken in a trial of Ad26.COV2.S vaccine versus placebo. The receptors were gathered from a person between 18 and 65 years old who received the Ad26.COV2.S COVID-19 vaccine or a placebo.

In the case of this clone: Additional DNA sequences in this sample encode the identical CDR3. The V gene is TRBV5-4, the J gene TRBJ1-2, with D maybe TRBD1 (6 bases). The CDR3 is 14 amino acids. Trimming pared 0 bases from V and 2 bases from J, leaving 8 bases between. The germline gives CDR1 SGHNT, CDR2 YYREEE (reference sequence). In nucleotides, the CDR3 is TGTGCCAGCAGCTTGGGACAGGCCAACTATGGCTACACCTTC. Encoded protein: CASSLGQANYGYTF.

The rearrangement uses TRBV7-2 and TRBJ1-3; D is undetermined. The CDR3 has 14 residues. V was trimmed by 5 bases and J by 0 bases, leaving 8 bases between them. Germline assignment: CDR1 SGHTA and CDR2 FQGNSA. CDR3 amino acids: CASSPHSSGNTIYF. The CDR3, as DNA: TGTGCCAGCAGCCCCCACAGCTCTGGAAACACCATATATTTT.

The chain has TRBV7-2 and TRBJ2-2, with D possibly TRBD1 on 6 matching bases. V was trimmed by 5 bases and J by 8 bases, leaving 18 bases between them. The CDR3 runs 15 residues. Per the germline V gene, CDR1 is SGHTA and CDR2 is FQGNSA. In DNA form, the CDR3 reads TGTGCCAGCAGCGACCAAGTACAGGGCTGGGGGGAGCTGTTTTTT. It specifies CASSDQVQGWGELFF.

The chain links TRBV7-2 to TRBJ1-2, with D possibly TRBD1 on 5 matching bases. The CDR3 is 16 residues long. Germline loops: CDR1 SGHTA, CDR2 FQGNSA. V lost 4 bases and J lost 4, with 19 bases in between. CDR3: CASSSGTRIGAYGYTF. The CDR3 nucleotides are TGTGCCAGCAGCTCCGGTACAAGGATTGGGGCCTATGGCTACACCTTC.

As for this clone: The sample has other DNA sequences that encode this CDR3 too. The rearrangement links TRBV5-1 to TRBJ1-1; no definite D call. V gave up 1 base and J gave up 1 base, with 5 bases separating them. Germline V CDR1 and CDR2: SGHRS, YFSETQ. The CDR3 runs to 13 residues. CDR3 amino acids: CASSLTTNTEAFF. In nucleotides, the CDR3 is TGCGCCAGCAGCTTGACCACGAACACTGAAGCTTTCTTT.

The V and J genes are TRBV2 and TRBJ2-3, with D unresolved. The CDR3 runs 13 residues. Germline CDR1 is SNHLY and CDR2 is FYNNEI. With 5 bases removed from V and 5 bases from J, the gap between germline ends came to 11 bases. The CDR3 bases are TGTGCCAGCAGTCCTAGAACAGAAGATACGCAGTATTTT. Amino acid sequence: CASSPRTEDTQYF.

In regard to this clone: The sample contains more than one DNA sequence encoding this CDR3. This chain uses TRBV9 with TRBJ2-5; D is unresolved. The germline gives CDR1 SGDLS, CDR2 YYNGEE. This CDR3 is built from 13 residues. V was shortened by 2 bases and J by 1 base, with 6 bases between the two germline ends. The CDR3 DNA follows: TGTGCCAGCAGCGTGTCTAGCCAAGAGACCCAGTACTTC. This gives the protein CASSVSSQETQYF.

This sequence joins TRBV7-9 and TRBJ2-1; D assignment may be TRBD1 or TRBD2 (5 bases each). This CDR3 region has 15 residues. CDR1 and CDR2 (germline): SEHNR, FQNEAQ (reference sequence). The V end was cut by 6 bases, the J end by 3 bases, with 15 bases between. The DNA for the CDR3 is TGTGCCAGCAGTTTCCGGGACGTCATCTACAATGAGCAGTTCTTC. This codes for CASSFRDVIYNEQFF. Full variable domain (remainder filled in from reference TRBV7-9 and TRBJ2-1): DTGVSQNPRHKITKRGQNVTFRCDPISEHNRLYWYRQTLGQGPEFLTYFQNEAQLEKSRLLSDRFSAERPKGSFSTLEIQRTEQGDSAMYLCASSFRDVIYNEQFFGPGTRLTVL.

The chain combines TRBV27 with TRBJ2-1; 9 positions agree with TRBD2. Germline trimming cut 4 bases from V and 5 bases from J; bases unmatched to any gene: 3. There are 14 residues in the CDR3. Germline CDR1 and CDR2: MNHEY and SMNVEV (reference sequence). Here the CDR3 DNA reads TGTGCCAGCAGTTCCCTAGCGGGGAACAATGAGCAGTTCTTC. Amino acids: CASSSLAGNNEQFF.

This clone was picked up a small number of times. The chain is built from TRBV6-5 and TRBJ2-2, with 11 bases fitting TRBD2. With 6 bases clipped from V and 4 bases from J, the junction kept 4 bases outside the gene matches. Germline loops: CDR1 MNHEY, CDR2 SVGAGI. This CDR3 spans 15 amino acids. The DNA of the CDR3 is TGTGCCAGCAGGGGGACTAGCGGTTCCACCGGGGAGCTGTTTTTT. Translated: CASRGTSGSTGELFF.

The chain uses TRBV13 and TRBJ2-2; TRBD2 agrees at 8 bases. V was pared by 2 bases and J by 13 bases, with 6 bases of the junction left unmatched. This CDR3 has 13 residues. Germline V gene data show CDR1 as PRHDT and CDR2 as FYEKMQ (reference sequence). The chain's CDR3 is CASSLYRREGLFF. Here the CDR3 DNA reads TGTGCCAGCAGCTTATATAGACGGGAGGGGCTGTTTTTT.

The gene calls are TRBV7-9 and TRBJ2-3; 9 bases agree with TRBD1. Trimming cost V 5 bases and J 5 bases; bases outside gene matches: 8. This CDR3 region has 15 residues. Germline values: CDR1 SEHNR, CDR2 FQNEAQ (reference sequence). The CDR3 DNA sequence: TGTGCCAGCAGCAATTCGGGACAGGGTAAAGATACGCAGTATTTT. It specifies CASSNSGQGKDTQYF.

The chain recombines TRBV11-1 with TRBJ1-1, with a tentative D call TRBD1 (5 bases). CDR3 length equals 16 residues. Looked up from germline, CDR1 is SGHAT and CDR2 is FQDESV (reference sequence). V was shortened by 2 bases and J by 0 bases, with 13 bases between the two germline ends. The CDR3 DNA sequence: TGTGCCAGCAGCTTATCCCCGGCAGGGCTGAACACTGAAGCTTTCTTT. It yields the protein CASSLSPAGLNTEAFF.

V usage is TRBV28 and J usage is TRBJ2-5; 7 positions agree with TRBD2. CDR1 is MDHEN and CDR2 is SYDVKM in the germline V gene. V lost 1 base, J lost 5 bases, and 4 bases stayed unmatched. The CDR3 sequence is 14 residues long. The CDR3 protein is CASSLSLGGETQYF. The CDR3, as DNA: TGTGCCAGCAGTTTATCACTGGGAGGGGAGACCCAGTACTTC. The complete variable domain, with remaining parts taken from reference TRBV28 and TRBJ2-5, reads DVKVTQSSRYLVKRTGEKVFLECVQDMDHENMFWYRQDPGLGLRLIYFSYDVKMKEKGDIPEGYSVSREKKERFSLILESASTNQTSMYLCASSLSLGGETQYFGPGTRLLVL.

The chain has TRBV5-1 and TRBJ1-1, with D perhaps TRBD1 (5 bases). Germline V lookup: CDR1 SGHRS, CDR2 YFSETQ. CDR3 length: 13 residues. Trimming took 2 bases from V and 7 from J, leaving 12 bases between them. The CDR3 protein is CASSFGGFGEAFF. CDR3 DNA sequence: TGCGCCAGCAGCTTTGGGGGTTTTGGTGAAGCTTTCTTT.

This chain joins TRBV6-2 or TRBV6-3 and TRBJ2-7; possible D gene TRBD2, 6 bases. The CDR3 totals 12 residues. Germline V CDR1 and CDR2: MNHEY, SVGEGT. Trimming cost V 4 bases and J 5 bases, with 9 bases left between them. CDR3 sequence reads: CASSLRGHEQYV. The CDR3 DNA is TGTGCCAGCAGTTTGCGGGGCCACGAGCAGTACGTC.

This chain connects TRBV5-1 to TRBJ1-3; 10 bases are shared with TRBD1. Germline V gene data show CDR1 as SGHRS and CDR2 as YFSETQ. V shed 2 bases, J shed 2 bases, and the junction held 4 bases outside the gene matches. CDR3 length: 16 amino acids. The DNA for the CDR3 is TGCGCCAGCAGCTTAGGACAGGGGGGAACTGGAAACACCATATATTTT. Its translation is CASSLGQGGTGNTIYF.

In its sample, this clone was seen once. The chain's CDR3 is CASRARRGDPNQPQHF. The CDR3 nucleotides read TGTGCCAGCAGGGCCAGACGGGGGGACCCCAATCAGCCCCAGCATTTT. This sequence joins TRBV2 and TRBJ1-5, with D tentatively TRBD1 (5 bases). The V gene lost 6 bases and the J gene lost 3 bases, with 18 bases spanning the gap. This CDR3 contains 16 residues. The germline V gene encodes CDR1 SNHLY and CDR2 FYNNEI.

The chain couples TRBV3-1 (or the pseudogene TRBV3-2) to TRBJ1-5; no firm D call. V was shortened by 1 base and J by 6 bases, with 7 bases between the two germline ends. The CDR3 totals 13 residues. Per germline, CDR1 LGHDT and CDR2 YNNKEL (reference sequence). The CDR3 DNA sequence: TGTGCCAGCAGCCAAGGGCCCTCTCAGCCCCAGCATTTT. It specifies CASSQGPSQPQHF.

The chain recombines TRBV27 with TRBJ2-1, with a possible D match to TRBD2 (7 bases). Germline values: CDR1 MNHEY, CDR2 SMNVEV (reference sequence). Trimming pared 5 bases from V and 7 bases from J, leaving 21 bases between. There are 16 residues in the CDR3. The CDR3 here is CASSPGAGVYGNEQFF. CDR3 bases: TGTGCCAGCAGTCCGGGGGCGGGAGTTTACGGAAATGAGCAGTTCTTC.

CDR3 loop: CASSWTEATEAFF. Written as DNA, the CDR3 is TGTGCCAGCTCATGGACCGAGGCGACTGAAGCTTTCTTT. This chain links TRBV18 with TRBJ1-1; D unresolved. This CDR3 spans 13 amino acids. V dropped 5 bases and J dropped 5 bases, with 12 bases sitting between them. Germline V lookup: CDR1 KGHSH, CDR2 LQKENI.

The chain joins TRBV24-1 to TRBJ2-3; TRBD1 is a possible D gene (6 bases). Trimming took off 3 bases at V and 4 bases at J, with 13 bases between the two ends. From germline, CDR1 is KGHDR and CDR2 SFDVKD. CDR3 length equals 15 residues. The CDR3 DNA reads as TGTGCCACCAGTGATCCAACAGGGTTGCCAGATACGCAGTATTTT. Translation: CATSDPTGLPDTQYF.

This chain connects TRBV4-1 to TRBJ2-2; 9 nucleotides align to TRBD2. The CDR3 contains 17 residues. V gave up 4 bases and J gave up 6 bases; unmatched junction bases: 12. Per the germline V gene, CDR1 is MGHRA and CDR2 is YSYEKL. CDR3 sequence (DNA): TGCGCCAGCAGCCTCCCCCGCGGGGGGGGCGGCGCCGGGGAGCTGTTTTTT. It is translated as CASSLPRGGGGAGELFF.

The rearrangement links TRBV27 to TRBJ2-1; 14 positions agree with TRBD2. The CDR3 loop spans 17 amino acids. With 5 bases clipped from V and 3 bases from J, the junction kept 6 bases outside the gene matches. Per germline, CDR1 MNHEY and CDR2 SMNVEV (reference sequence). The CDR3 here is CASSPLGLAGGYNEQFF. The DNA of the CDR3 is TGTGCCAGCAGTCCACTTGGACTAGCGGGGGGCTACAATGAGCAGTTCTTC.